The T cell receptor beta chain under discussion was sequenced for a study of beta chain features in type 1 diabetes. Study in general: Examined across all samples were some 99 million sorted cells. Points from the study as a whole: Overrepresentation of cells with high TCR expression could result from cDNA sequencing. The naive, central memory and Treg TCRB repertoires showed an apparent similarity that was greater among patients than among healthy donors. There was a moderate but significant shortening of TCRB CDR3s in all four CD4+ subsets of Type 1 diabetes patients.

Only a few counts were recorded for this clone. Its antigen is unidentified. Reverse transcribing all isolated RNA meant expressed TCRB transcripts were sequenced. Measured with immunoSEQ multiplex PCR; TCRdb has only the in-frame clones, and not every one. Of about 620,000 clones listed, roughly a sixth are singletons. The CDR3 totals 15 residues. V was cut by 5 bases and J by 0 bases, with 14 bases left in between. Germline V CDR1 and CDR2: LNHNV, YYDKDF (reference sequence). What was sequenced was naive CD4+ T cells from blood. This clonotype originated in a man aged 18 to 30 in good health. The V gene is TRBV15, the J gene TRBJ2-7; perhaps TRBD2 as D (7 bases). CDR3 sequence reads: CATSFGGGFSYEQYF. The CDR3 nucleotides read TGTGCCACCAGCTTTGGGGGGGGCTTCTCCTACGAGCAGTACTTC.